This note documents a single T cell receptor beta chain sequence. Different DNA sequences within this sample yield the same CDR3. The data derive from a study of sequential checkpoint blockade in melanoma. Study overall: Each arm's sequence ended with maintenance nivolumab.

Treatment specified: randomized to nivolumab then ipilimumab (arm A) or the reverse (arm B). Some clones are missing from TCRdb's copy, which holds only in-frame ones; the method was immunoSEQ multiplex PCR. Of approximately 10,000 clones listed, about 77% are singletons. J lost 3 bases, V lost 1 base, and 9 bases had no gene match. The CDR3 runs 18 residues. Germline loops: CDR1 LGHNA, CDR2 YNFKEQ. This sequence was found in a human donor with melanoma. V gene TRBV4-2 combines with J gene TRBJ2-2, with 9 bases identical to TRBD1. Specimen: CD8+ T cells sorted from blood (inferred from file names), collected from a patient given nivolumab and ipilimumab in sequence. The CDR3 here is CASSQVDRGGGHTGELFF. CDR3 in DNA: TGTGCCAGCAGCCAAGTGGACAGGGGTGGTGGTCACACCGGGGAGCTGTTTTTT.